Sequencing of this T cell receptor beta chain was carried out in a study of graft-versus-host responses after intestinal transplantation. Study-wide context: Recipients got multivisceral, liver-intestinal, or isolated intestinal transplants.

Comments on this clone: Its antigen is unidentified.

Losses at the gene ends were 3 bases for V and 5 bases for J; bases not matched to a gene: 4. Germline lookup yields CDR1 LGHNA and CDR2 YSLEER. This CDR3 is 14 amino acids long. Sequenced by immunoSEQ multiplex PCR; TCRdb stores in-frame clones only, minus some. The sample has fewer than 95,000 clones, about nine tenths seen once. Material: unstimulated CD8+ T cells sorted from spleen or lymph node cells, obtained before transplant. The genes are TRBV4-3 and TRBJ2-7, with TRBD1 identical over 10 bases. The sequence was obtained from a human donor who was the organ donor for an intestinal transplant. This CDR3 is CASSQGTGEDEQYF. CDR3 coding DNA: TGCGCCAGCAGCCAGGGGACAGGGGAGGACGAGCAGTACTTC.